Shown below are 18 T cell receptor beta chains from a single sample sequenced in a study of shared clonotypes between healthy human individuals. Using immunoSEQ multiplex PCR, the repertoire was profiled, and TCRdb retains in-frame clones only, with some absent. The repertoire includes around 700,000 clones, under 95% of them detected once, and approximately 24% sits in the top ten. Positively selected for CCR7, the CD45RO-negative cells used as naive CD8 cells excluded terminally differentiated effector memory CD45RA+ cells. The sample was naive CD8+ T cells sorted from blood. The source of these receptors is a man aged 25-45 years in good health.

The V call is TRBV7-9, the J call TRBJ2-2, with no clear D. V lost 7 bases, J lost 6 bases, and 3 bases lay in between. Germline V gene data show CDR1 as SEHNR and CDR2 as FQNEAQ (reference sequence). The CDR3 is 10 residues long. The CDR3 DNA sequence: TGTGCCAGCAACGCCGGGGAGCTGTTTTTT. This encodes CASNAGELFF.

The chain recombines TRBV10-2 with TRBJ2-2; 10 bases map to TRBD2. V was pared by 4 bases and J by 7 bases, with 6 bases of the junction left unmatched. CDR1 WSHSY and CDR2 SAAADI come from the germline V gene. This CDR3 has 15 residues. The CDR3 is CASSGLAGAVGELFF. The CDR3 DNA is TGCGCCAGCAGTGGGCTAGCGGGAGCTGTCGGGGAGCTGTTTTTT.

V usage is TRBV10-3 and J usage is TRBJ2-1; D is unresolved. CDR3 length: 14 residues. Looked up from germline, CDR1 is ENHRY and CDR2 is SYGVKD. V lost 10 bases, J lost 4 bases, and 17 bases lay in between. The CDR3 region has the DNA TGTGCCACTACTCCGTCGGGCGGATACAATGAGCAGTTCTTC. Translating gives CATTPSGGYNEQFF.

V usage is TRBV19 and J usage is TRBJ1-2; the match to TRBD1 covers 8 bases. The CDR3 is 12 amino acids. Germline CDR1 reads LNHDA; CDR2 reads SQIVND (reference sequence). Trimming at V came to 8 bases and at J to 8 bases, leaving 7 bases not matched to a gene. This chain's CDR3 is CASWTGIGGYTF. The CDR3 DNA reads TGTGCCAGTTGGACAGGGATCGGAGGCTACACCTTC.

The chain uses TRBV7-9 and TRBJ2-7, with D uncertain. V lost 3 bases to trimming and J lost 7 bases, with 13 bases between them. Germline V gene sequence: CDR1 SEHNR, CDR2 FQNEAQ (reference sequence). The CDR3 has 13 amino acids. In DNA form, the CDR3 reads TGTGCCAGCAGCTTTGGCAGCCGGTGGGAGCAGTACTTC. Protein sequence: CASSFGSRWEQYF.

The chain employs TRBV7-3 and TRBJ2-7; D possibly matches TRBD1 or TRBD2 (6 bases each). The germline gives CDR1 SGHTA, CDR2 FQGTGA. The V gene lost 4 bases and the J gene lost 3 bases, with 13 bases spanning the gap. The CDR3 sequence is 14 residues long. DNA for the CDR3: TGTGCCAGCAGCTACGCCGGGGGCAGCTACGAGCAGTACTTC. It codes for CASSYAGGSYEQYF.

The chain combines TRBV4-3 with TRBJ2-3; D might be TRBD1 (5 bases). Germline CDR1 is LGHNA and CDR2 is YSLEER. V was pared by 0 bases and J by 1 base, with 11 bases between. This CDR3 comprises 16 residues. CDR3: CASSQDRQGGTDTQYF. The CDR3 DNA follows: TGCGCCAGCAGCCAAGATCGCCAGGGCGGCACAGATACGCAGTATTTT.

This sequence joins TRBV2 and TRBJ2-3, with 10 bases matching TRBD1. V shed 6 bases, J shed 4 bases, and the junction held 7 bases outside the gene matches. The CDR3 is 15 amino acids. The germline V gene has CDR1 SNHLY and CDR2 FYNNEI. In nucleotides, the CDR3 is TGTGCCAGCAGCGGCGGGACAGGGGCATCAGATACGCAGTATTTT. Translation: CASSGGTGASDTQYF.

This chain joins TRBV29-1 and TRBJ2-1; D gene unclear. CDR1 and CDR2 (germline): SQVTM, ANQGSEA. This CDR3 contains 14 residues. The V end lost 5 bases, the J end lost 0 bases, and 11 bases lay between the germline ends. CDR3 loop: CSVPASSSYNEQFF. CDR3 bases: TGCAGCGTTCCTGCTAGTAGCTCCTACAATGAGCAGTTCTTC.

The chain recombines TRBV27 with TRBJ1-5, with D uncertain. The V gene's germline CDR1 is MNHEY and CDR2 SMNVEV (reference sequence). V lost 0 bases and J lost 9, with 12 bases in between. This CDR3 spans 14 amino acids. This chain's CDR3 is CASSLSGGFRPQHF. The CDR3 DNA is TGTGCCAGCAGTTTATCTGGCGGTTTTAGGCCCCAGCATTTT.

The rearrangement links TRBV7-8 to TRBJ2-3; the D gene is possibly TRBD1 (6 bases). This CDR3 comprises 15 residues. Trimming shortened V by 2 bases and J by 2 bases, and 11 bases separated the two germline ends. Germline CDR1 SGHVS, CDR2 FQNEAQ. This CDR3 reads CASSLIYRDTDTQYF. The CDR3 DNA reads TGTGCCAGCAGCTTAATATACAGGGACACAGATACGCAGTATTTT.

The gene calls are TRBV9 and TRBJ2-1; a possible D gene is TRBD2 (6 bases). Looked up from germline, CDR1 is SGDLS and CDR2 is YYNGEE. V lost 4 bases and J lost 2, with 13 bases in between. The CDR3 is 15 residues long. The CDR3 protein is CASSYRDSPYNEQFF. Written as DNA, the CDR3 is TGTGCCAGCAGCTACCGGGACTCGCCCTACAATGAGCAGTTCTTC.

This clone has only one observation. CDR3 DNA: TGTGCCAGCAGCGAGAGGGGACTAGCGGGAAGAGAGACCCAGTACTTC. This codes for CASSERGLAGRETQYF. The V and J genes are TRBV13 and TRBJ2-5; 13 bases map to TRBD2. Losses at the gene ends were 5 bases for V and 4 bases for J; bases not matched to a gene: 7. The CDR3 has 16 residues. Germline V gives CDR1 PRHDT, CDR2 FYEKMQ (reference sequence).

On this clone: In the same sample, other DNA sequences code for this CDR3. The V and J genes are TRBV7-9 and TRBJ2-7; D perhaps matches TRBD2 (5 bases). Trimming left V 5 bases short and J 0 bases short, with 11 bases between. Germline V gene data show CDR1 as SEHNR and CDR2 as FQNEAQ (reference sequence). The CDR3 consists of 14 residues. The CDR3 here is CASSPTGNSYEQYF. DNA of the CDR3: TGTGCCAGCAGCCCAACCGGGAACTCCTACGAGCAGTACTTC.

This chain uses TRBV10-2 with TRBJ2-2; D is unclear. The CDR3 is made up of 13 amino acids. Deletions cut 5 bases from V and 2 bases from J, with 6 bases between. Germline V gene lookup returns CDR1 WSHSY and CDR2 SAAADI. CDR3 bases: TGCGCCAGCAGTAACGGTAACACCGGGGAGCTGTTTTTT. Its translation: CASSNGNTGELFF.

This chain uses TRBV21-1 with TRBJ2-7; the table names TRBD2, a call not compared with the DNA. TRBV21-1 represents a pseudogene. This CDR3 spans 12 amino acids. The CDR3 is CAPPRGADYLYF. The CDR3 nucleotides are TGTGCCCCCCCGCGTGGTGCCGACTACTTGTACTTC.

The V gene is TRBV4-3, the J gene TRBJ2-7; D not certain. This CDR3 has 13 amino acids. V lost 2 bases to trimming and J lost 3 bases, with 8 bases between them. Germline V CDR1 and CDR2: LGHNA, YSLEER. The CDR3 DNA reads TGCGCCAGCAGCCAAAGATTAGTCTACGAGCAGTACTTC. It specifies CASSQRLVYEQYF.

Only one count was recorded for this clone. The CDR3, as DNA: TGTGCCAGCAGCTTGCCAGGGGGCTTCGACGAGCAGTACTTC. Translation: CASSLPGGFDEQYF. The chain links TRBV5-6 to TRBJ2-7, with TRBD1 identical over 8 bases. The germline CDR1 and CDR2 sequences are SGHDT and YYEEEE. Trimming took 1 base from V and 5 from J; bases not matched to a gene: 5. The CDR3 sequence is 14 residues long. Full variable domain (remainder filled in from reference TRBV5-6 and TRBJ2-7): DAGVTQSPTHLIKTRGQQVTLRCSPKSGHDTVSWYQQALGQGPQFIFQYYEEEERQRGNFPDRFSGHQFPNYSSELNVNALLLGDSALYLCASSLPGGFDEQYFGPGTRLTVT.